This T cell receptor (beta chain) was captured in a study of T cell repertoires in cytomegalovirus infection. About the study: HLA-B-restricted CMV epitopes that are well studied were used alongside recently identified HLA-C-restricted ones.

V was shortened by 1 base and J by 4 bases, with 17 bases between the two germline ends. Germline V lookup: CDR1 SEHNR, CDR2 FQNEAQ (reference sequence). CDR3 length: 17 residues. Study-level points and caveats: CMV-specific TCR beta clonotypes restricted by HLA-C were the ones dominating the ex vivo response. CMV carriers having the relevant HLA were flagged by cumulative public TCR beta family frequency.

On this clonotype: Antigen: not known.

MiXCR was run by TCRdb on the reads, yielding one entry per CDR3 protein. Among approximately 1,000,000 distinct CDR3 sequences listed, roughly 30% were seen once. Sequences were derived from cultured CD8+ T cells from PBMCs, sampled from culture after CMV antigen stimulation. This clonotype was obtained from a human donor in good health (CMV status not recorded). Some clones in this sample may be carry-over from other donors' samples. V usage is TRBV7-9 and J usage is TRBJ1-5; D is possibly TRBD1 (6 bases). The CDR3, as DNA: TGTGCCAGCAGCTTAGGAGGTTGGGGGCAGTTAAATCAGCCCCAGCATTTT. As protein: CASSLGGWGQLNQPQHF.